The rows below give T cell receptor beta chains drawn from one sample of a study of shared clonotypes between healthy human individuals. Profiled with immunoSEQ multiplex PCR; TCRdb holds only in-frame clones, not every one. The sample has about half a million clones; about 72% are singletons. The sequenced sample consisted of PBMCs. The source is a woman in her 40s in good health. Some clones in this sample may be carry-over from other donors' samples. Both conserved end residues are part of each CDR3. A D gene is named only where the DNA matches it firmly. Rows give clone size only sometimes, using once, few, many, or a class for an expanded clone.

CDR3 protein	CDR3 DNA	clone size	D gene	V gene	J gene	CDR3 length
CAISPGLGGETQYF	TGTGCCATCAGCCCGGGACTAGGGGGGGAGACCCAGTACTTC	many	TRBD2	TRBV10-3	TRBJ2-5	14
CASRQNRGEAFF	TGTGCCAGCAGACAGAACAGGGGTGAAGCTTTCTTT	-	TRBD1	TRBV7-9	TRBJ1-1	12
CATSRGVESYGYTF	TGTGCCACCAGCAGGGGAGTTGAAAGCTATGGCTACACCTTC	-	-	TRBV15	TRBJ1-2	14
CASSIGGGTMNTEAFF	TGTGCCAGTAGTATAGGGGGGGGGACCATGAACACTGAAGCTTTCTTT	-	-	TRBV19	TRBJ1-1	16
CASSYGGGSDTQYF	TGTGCCAGCAGCTACGGGGGAGGGTCAGATACGCAGTATTTT	-	TRBD2	TRBV7-2	TRBJ2-3	14
CSVERVGAASYEQYF	TGCAGCGTTGAAAGGGTAGGGGCCGCCTCCTACGAGCAGTACTTC	few	-	TRBV29-1	TRBJ2-7	15
CSVEDAVGGRVTDTQYF	TGCAGCGTTGAAGATGCAGTGGGAGGGAGGGTGACAGATACGCAGTATTTT	few	TRBD2	TRBV29-1	TRBJ2-3	17
CASTPGQGRGQYF	TGTGCCAGCACCCCGGGACAGGGGCGAGGGCAGTACTTC	-	TRBD1	TRBV2	TRBJ2-7	13
CASSIGTSGSRETQYF	TGTGCCAGTAGTATAGGGACTAGCGGGAGTAGGGAGACCCAGTACTTC	-	TRBD2	TRBV19	TRBJ2-5	16
CASSVAGTGGIYEQFF	TGTGCCAGCAGCGTAGCGGGGACAGGGGGGATCTATGAGCAGTTCTTC	-	TRBD1	TRBV9	TRBJ2-1	16
CASSFLPSGRDSQGEQYF	TGTGCCAGCAGTTTTCTCCCGTCTGGCCGGGACTCTCAGGGCGAGCAGTACTTC	-	-	TRBV28	TRBJ2-7	18
CASSPRTGGLDTQYF	TGTGCCAGCTCACCAAGAACAGGGGGCCTAGATACGCAGTATTTT	-	TRBD1	TRBV18	TRBJ2-3	15
CASRTQGAAVTDTQYF	TGCGCCAGCAGAACTCAGGGGGCGGCGGTAACAGATACGCAGTATTTT	-	TRBD1	TRBV5-1	TRBJ2-3	16
CASSWPGLSPEQYF	TGTGCCAGCAGCTGGCCGGGACTATCTCCCGAGCAGTACTTC	many	TRBD2	TRBV5-4	TRBJ2-7	14
CASSGQGRAYEQYF	TGTGCCAGCAGTGGACAGGGAAGGGCCTACGAGCAGTACTTC	once	TRBD1	TRBV2	TRBJ2-7	14
CASSLAGSLYMNTEAFF	TGTGCCAGCAGCTTAGCCGGGTCCCTATACATGAACACTGAAGCTTTCTTT	few	-	TRBV11-2	TRBJ1-1	17
CASSLGWGGYNEQFF	TGTGCCAGCAGCTTAGGGTGGGGCGGCTACAATGAGCAGTTCTTC	-	-	TRBV7-9	TRBJ2-1	15
CASSLGISLSEQYF	TGTGCCAGCAGTTTAGGGATTAGTCTAAGCGAGCAGTACTTC	few	-	TRBV28	TRBJ2-7	14
CASSYSAASSYNEQFF	TGTGCCAGCAGTTACTCTGCGGCAAGCTCCTACAATGAGCAGTTCTTC	-	-	TRBV6-5	TRBJ2-1	16
CASSLSGGNTEAFF	TGTGCCAGCAGTTTATCAGGCGGTAACACTGAAGCTTTCTTT	few	-	TRBV27	TRBJ1-1	14
CASSYRRDYGYTF	TGTGCCAGCAGTTACCGCAGGGACTATGGCTACACCTTC	-	-	TRBV6-5	TRBJ1-2	13
CASTTQGYSYEQYF	TGTGCCAGCACTACACAGGGATACTCCTACGAGCAGTACTTC	-	-	TRBV2	TRBJ2-7	14
CASRDRGHGETQYF	TGTGCCAGCAGGGACAGGGGGCATGGAGAGACCCAGTACTTC	-	TRBD1	TRBV2	TRBJ2-5	14
CAISVGRPGELFF	TGTGCCATCAGTGTAGGACGCCCCGGGGAGCTGTTTTTT	-	-	TRBV10-3	TRBJ2-2	13
CASSVGQGVAYEQYF	TGTGCCAGCAGCGTAGGGCAGGGGGTCGCCTACGAGCAGTACTTC	-	TRBD1	TRBV9	TRBJ2-7	15
CASSLAGGLNEQFF	TGCGCCAGCAGTTTAGCGGGAGGGCTCAATGAGCAGTTCTTC	-	TRBD2	TRBV5-1	TRBJ2-1	14
CSVPAMTGGAYEQYF	TGCAGCGTTCCCGCCATGACAGGGGGCGCATACGAGCAGTACTTC	-	TRBD1	TRBV29-1	TRBJ2-7	15
CSARVGGTQYF	TGCAGTGCTAGAGTGGGCGGTACGCAGTATTTT	-	-	TRBV20-1	TRBJ2-3	11
CSATNIVYNEQFF	TGCAGCGCAACCAATATTGTCTACAATGAGCAGTTCTTC	-	-	TRBV29-1	TRBJ2-1	13
CASSTRTGGFEQFF	TGTGCCAGCAGCACCCGGACAGGGGGCTTTGAGCAGTTCTTC	few	TRBD1	TRBV7-2	TRBJ2-1	14
CASKLLGSYEQYF	TGTGCCAGCAAACTTTTGGGTTCCTACGAGCAGTACTTC	once	-	TRBV27	TRBJ2-7	13
CASSDGRANYGYTF	TGCGCCAGCAGTGATGGCAGGGCTAACTATGGCTACACCTTC	-	-	TRBV10-2	TRBJ1-2	14
CASSRAGAQETQYF	TGTGCCAGCAGCAGAGCAGGGGCTCAAGAGACCCAGTACTTC	-	-	TRBV5-4	TRBJ2-5	14
CASSAWTGNYGYTF	TGTGCCAGCAGCGCTTGGACAGGGAACTATGGCTACACCTTC	-	TRBD1	TRBV9	TRBJ1-2	14
CATRELAGMYEQYF	TGTGCCACCAGAGAACTAGCGGGTATGTACGAGCAGTACTTC	-	TRBD2	TRBV27	TRBJ2-7	14
CASSLAGYSNQPQHF	TGCGCCAGCAGCTTGGCCGGATATAGCAATCAGCCCCAGCATTTT	-	-	TRBV5-1	TRBJ1-5	15
CAIRLTSGSTDTQYF	TGTGCCATCAGACTGACTAGCGGGAGTACAGATACGCAGTATTTT	-	TRBD2	TRBV10-3	TRBJ2-3	15
CASSRDRLHEQYF	TGTGCCAGCAGCCGTGACCGCCTACACGAGCAGTACTTC	-	-	TRBV7-9	TRBJ2-7	13
CASSLYRVPNYGYTF	TGTGCCAGCAGTTTATACAGGGTCCCAAACTATGGCTACACCTTC	-	-	TRBV27	TRBJ1-2	15
CASSFGANYGYTF	TGTGCCAGCAGCTTTGGAGCCAACTATGGCTACACCTTC	once	-	TRBV11-2	TRBJ1-2	13
CASSFGVAGEGEQYF	TGCGCCAGCAGCTTTGGAGTGGCGGGAGAGGGTGAGCAGTACTTC	-	TRBD2	TRBV5-1	TRBJ2-7	15
CASSPAVGRAANYGYTF	TGTGCCAGCAGTCCAGCCGTGGGCAGGGCAGCTAACTATGGCTACACCTTC	-	-	TRBV28	TRBJ1-2	17
CASSLIPGSRETQYF	TGTGCCAGCAGCTTAATTCCCGGTTCCCGAGAGACCCAGTACTTC	-	-	TRBV7-2	TRBJ2-5	15
CSVANRDSFLEAFF	TGCAGCGTAGCAAACCGGGACAGCTTTTTAGAAGCTTTCTTT	many	TRBD1	TRBV29-1	TRBJ1-1	14
CASSRLAGEVDEQYF	TGTGCCAGTAGTAGGCTAGCGGGAGAGGTCGACGAGCAGTACTTC	once	TRBD2	TRBV19	TRBJ2-7	15
CASSYPARNEQFF	TGTGCCAGCAGTTACCCAGCGCGGAATGAGCAGTTCTTC	-	-	TRBV6-5	TRBJ2-1	13
CASSWTVDQPQHF	TGCGCCAGCAGCTGGACAGTTGATCAGCCCCAGCATTTT	-	-	TRBV5-1	TRBJ1-5	13
CASSSFLGEGISSYNEQFF	TGCGCCAGCAGCTCGTTTTTAGGGGAGGGCATCAGCTCCTACAATGAGCAGTTCTTC	once	TRBD2	TRBV5-1	TRBJ2-1	19
CAWSPVASVALYF	TGTGCCTGGAGTCCCGTAGCCTCCGTGGCCCTGTACTTC	-	-	TRBV30	TRBJ2-5	13
CASSFGVSNQPQHF	TGTGCCAGCAGTTTTGGGGTCAGCAATCAGCCCCAGCATTTT	-	-	TRBV28	TRBJ1-5	14
CASSLGQGLTYEQYF	TGTGCCAGCAGTTTGGGGCAGGGGCTTACCTACGAGCAGTACTTC	-	-	TRBV27	TRBJ2-7	15
CASSPQGAMNTEAFF	TGTGCCAGCAGCCCACAGGGGGCAATGAACACTGAAGCTTTCTTT	-	TRBD1	TRBV7-9	TRBJ1-1	15
CAISVQPGSGGYGYTF	TGTGCCATCAGTGTGCAACCGGGTTCCGGGGGCTATGGCTACACCTTC	-	-	TRBV10-3	TRBJ1-2	16